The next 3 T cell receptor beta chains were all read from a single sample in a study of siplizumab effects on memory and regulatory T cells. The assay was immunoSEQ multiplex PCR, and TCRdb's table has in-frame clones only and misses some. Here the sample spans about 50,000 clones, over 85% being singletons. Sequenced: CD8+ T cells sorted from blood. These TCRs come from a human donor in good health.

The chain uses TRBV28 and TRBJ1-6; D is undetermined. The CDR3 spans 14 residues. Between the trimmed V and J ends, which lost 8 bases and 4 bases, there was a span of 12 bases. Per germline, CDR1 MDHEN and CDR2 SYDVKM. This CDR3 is CASSDRTYNSPLHF. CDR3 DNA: TGTGCCAGCTCGGACCGGACTTATAATTCACCCCTCCACTTT.

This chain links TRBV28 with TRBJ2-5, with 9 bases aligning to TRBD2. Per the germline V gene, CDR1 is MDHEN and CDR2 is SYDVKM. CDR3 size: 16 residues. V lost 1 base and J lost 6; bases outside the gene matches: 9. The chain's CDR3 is CASSLLVKREEQTQYF. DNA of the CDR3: TGTGCCAGCAGTTTATTAGTCAAGCGGGAGGAGCAGACCCAGTACTTC.

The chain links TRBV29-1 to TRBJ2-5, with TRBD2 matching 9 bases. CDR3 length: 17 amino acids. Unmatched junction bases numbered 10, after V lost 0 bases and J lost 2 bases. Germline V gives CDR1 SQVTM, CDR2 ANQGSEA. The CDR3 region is CSVEDPGGRGDQETQYF. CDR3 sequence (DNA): TGCAGCGTTGAAGATCCTGGCGGGAGGGGGGATCAAGAGACCCAGTACTTC. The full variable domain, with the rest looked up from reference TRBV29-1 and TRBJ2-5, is SAVISQKPSRDICQRGTSLTIQCQVDSQVTMMFWYRQQPGQSLTLIATANQGSEATYESGFVIDKFPISRPNLTFSTLTVSNMSPEDSSIYLCSVEDPGGRGDQETQYFGPGTRLLVL.